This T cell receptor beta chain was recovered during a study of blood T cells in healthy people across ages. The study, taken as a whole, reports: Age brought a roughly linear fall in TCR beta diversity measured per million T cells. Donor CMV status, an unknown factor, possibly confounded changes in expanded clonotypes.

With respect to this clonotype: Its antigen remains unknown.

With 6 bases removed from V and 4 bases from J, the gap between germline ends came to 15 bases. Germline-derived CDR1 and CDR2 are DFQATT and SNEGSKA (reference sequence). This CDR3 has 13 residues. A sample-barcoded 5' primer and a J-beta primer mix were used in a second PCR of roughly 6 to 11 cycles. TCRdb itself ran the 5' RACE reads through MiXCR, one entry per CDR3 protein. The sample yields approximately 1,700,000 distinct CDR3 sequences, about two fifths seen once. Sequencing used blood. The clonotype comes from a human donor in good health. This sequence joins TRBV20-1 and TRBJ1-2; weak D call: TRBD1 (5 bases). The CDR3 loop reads CSAFEGVGYGYTF. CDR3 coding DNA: TGCAGTGCATTCGAAGGGGTAGGCTATGGCTACACCTTC.